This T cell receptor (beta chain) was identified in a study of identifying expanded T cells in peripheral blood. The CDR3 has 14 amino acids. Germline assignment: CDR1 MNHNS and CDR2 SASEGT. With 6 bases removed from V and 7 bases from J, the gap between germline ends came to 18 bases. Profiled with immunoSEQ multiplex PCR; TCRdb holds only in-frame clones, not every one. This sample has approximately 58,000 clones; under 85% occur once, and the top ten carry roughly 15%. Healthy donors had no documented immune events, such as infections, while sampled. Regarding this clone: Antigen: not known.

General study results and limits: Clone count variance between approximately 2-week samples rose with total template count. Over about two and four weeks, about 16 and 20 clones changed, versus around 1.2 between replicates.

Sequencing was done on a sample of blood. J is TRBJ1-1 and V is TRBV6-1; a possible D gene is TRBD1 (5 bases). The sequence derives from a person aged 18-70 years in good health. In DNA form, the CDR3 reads TGTGCCAGCAGCCAGCAGAGGGGCGCACATGAAGCTTTCTTT. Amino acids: CASSQQRGAHEAFF.